Shown below are 2 T cell receptor beta chains from a single sample sequenced in a study of T cell clones after liver transplantation. TCRdb's copy holds only in-frame clones and misses some; the assay was immunoSEQ multiplex PCR. This table holds roughly 100,000 clones, about 88% found once. The sequenced sample was CD4+ T cells from blood, obtained around 49 months after liver transplant. Receptors originate from a human patient who received a liver transplant. Some of the T cells might come from the graft donor.

The chain has TRBV5-1 and TRBJ2-3; D is ambiguous. V lost 0 bases and J lost 4, with 3 bases in between. Germline CDR1 is SGHRS and CDR2 is YFSETQ. The CDR3 totals 12 residues. DNA for the CDR3: TGCGCCAGCAGCTTGGTGGCAGATACGCAGTATTTT. Protein: CASSLVADTQYF.

The chain has TRBV2 and TRBJ2-3, with 10 bases that match TRBD2. CDR1 and CDR2 (germline): SNHLY, FYNNEI. V lost 4 bases, J lost 1 base, and 11 bases stayed unmatched. The CDR3 consists of 18 residues. CDR3 bases: TGTGCCAGCAGTGGGACGGCTAGCGGGAGACAGGGCACAGATACGCAGTATTTT. Its translation is CASSGTASGRQGTDTQYF.